This T cell receptor (beta chain) is from a study of human T cells and chemical hapten exposure. Whole-study context: Sensitization applied 2% DPC to about 2 cm by about 2 cm of upper inner arm skin. Patients having alopecia areata, totalis or universalis were mostly female. The patch tests put 0.01% DPC on the skin of the upper back and were read 6 days later.

The germline gives CDR1 SGDLS, CDR2 YYNGEE. V lost 4 bases and J lost 1, with 14 bases in between. The CDR3 extends over 15 amino acids. Original handling: TCRs per sample had a median of approximately 98,000 and ranged from about 20,000 to 700,000. A single record per CDR3 protein comes from TCRdb applying MiXCR to the RACE reads. For this entry, the V and J calls and clone size follow TCRdb and not the study's own pipeline. The table shows roughly 120,000 distinct CDR3 sequences, with 9% to 9.5% occurring only once. The sample's time point: patch test 2, 6 weeks after DPC sensitization. Treatment: therapeutic diphenylcyclopropenone sensitization with weekly scalp DPC. This clonotype was detected ten times or more.

The sample consisted of whole blood, taken in connection with sensitization to the hapten diphenylcyclopropenone (DPC). This clonotype was sampled from a woman in her forties with alopecia areata. Some clones in this sample may be carry-over from other donors' samples. V gene TRBV9 combines with J gene TRBJ1-2; D might be TRBD1 (5 bases). The chain's CDR3 is CASSRGRVNNYGYTF. In DNA form, the CDR3 reads TGTGCCAGCAGCCGCGGCAGGGTAAATAACTATGGCTACACCTTC.